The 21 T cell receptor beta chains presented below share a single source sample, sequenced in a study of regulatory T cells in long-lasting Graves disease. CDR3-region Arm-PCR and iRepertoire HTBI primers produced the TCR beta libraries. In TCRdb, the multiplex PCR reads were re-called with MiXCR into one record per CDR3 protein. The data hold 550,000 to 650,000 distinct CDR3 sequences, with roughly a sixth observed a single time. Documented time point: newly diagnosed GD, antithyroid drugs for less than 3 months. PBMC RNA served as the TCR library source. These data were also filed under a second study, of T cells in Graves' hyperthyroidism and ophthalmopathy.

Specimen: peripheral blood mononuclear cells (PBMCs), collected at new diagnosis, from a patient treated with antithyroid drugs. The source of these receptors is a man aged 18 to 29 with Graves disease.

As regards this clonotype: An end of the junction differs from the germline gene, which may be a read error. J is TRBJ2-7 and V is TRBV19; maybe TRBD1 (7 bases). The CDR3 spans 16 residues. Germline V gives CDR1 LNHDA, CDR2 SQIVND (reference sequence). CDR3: CASSIGAGQFSNEQYF. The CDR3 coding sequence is TGTGCCAGTAGTATTGGGGCGGGACAGTTCTCCAACGAGCAGTACTTC. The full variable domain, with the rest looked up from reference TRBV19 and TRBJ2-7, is DGGITQSPKYLFRKEGQNVTLSCEQNLNHDAMYWYRQDPGQGLRLIYYSQIVNDFQKGDIAEGYSVSREKKESFPLTVTSAQKNPTAFYLCASSIGAGQFSNEQYFGPGTRLTVT.

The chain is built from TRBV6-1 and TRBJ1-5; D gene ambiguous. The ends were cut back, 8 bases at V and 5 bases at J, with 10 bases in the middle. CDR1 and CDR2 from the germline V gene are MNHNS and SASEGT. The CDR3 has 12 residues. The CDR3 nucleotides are TGTGCCAGCGGGCCTGGGGATCAGCCCCAGCATTTT. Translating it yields CASGPGDQPQHF.

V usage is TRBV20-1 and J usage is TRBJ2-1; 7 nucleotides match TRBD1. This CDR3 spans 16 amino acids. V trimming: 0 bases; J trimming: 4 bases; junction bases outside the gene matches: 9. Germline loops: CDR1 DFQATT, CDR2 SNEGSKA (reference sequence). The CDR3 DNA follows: TGCAGTGCTAGAGATCCTCGACAGGGAAGATACAATGAGCAGTTCTTC. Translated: CSARDPRQGRYNEQFF.

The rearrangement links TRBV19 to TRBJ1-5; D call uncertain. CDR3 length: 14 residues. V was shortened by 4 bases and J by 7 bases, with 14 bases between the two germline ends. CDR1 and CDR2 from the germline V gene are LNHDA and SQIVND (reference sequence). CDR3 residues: CASSRFQLGQPQHF. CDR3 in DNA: TGTGCCAGTAGTAGGTTCCAGTTGGGGCAGCCCCAGCATTTT.

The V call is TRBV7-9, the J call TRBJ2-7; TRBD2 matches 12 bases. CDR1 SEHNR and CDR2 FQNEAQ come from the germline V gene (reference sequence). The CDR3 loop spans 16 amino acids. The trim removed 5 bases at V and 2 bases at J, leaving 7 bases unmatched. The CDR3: CASSLGLAGEAYEQYF. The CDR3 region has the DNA TGTGCCAGCAGCCTGGGACTAGCGGGCGAAGCCTACGAGCAGTACTTC.

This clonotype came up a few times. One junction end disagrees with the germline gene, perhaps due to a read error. Written as DNA, the CDR3 is TGTGCCAGCAGCACCATACTAGCGGGCTCCTACAATGGGCAGTTCTTC. Protein product: CASSTILAGSYNGQFF. The V and J genes are TRBV7-9 and TRBJ2-1, with TRBD2 matching over 9 bases. CDR3 length: 16 residues. Germline lookup yields CDR1 SEHNR and CDR2 FQNEAQ (reference sequence).

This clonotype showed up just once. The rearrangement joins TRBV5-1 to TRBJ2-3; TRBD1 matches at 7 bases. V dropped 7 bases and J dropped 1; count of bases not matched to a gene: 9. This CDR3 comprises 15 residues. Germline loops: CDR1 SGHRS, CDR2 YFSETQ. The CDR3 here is CASGTGAWGTDTQYF. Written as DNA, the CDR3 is TGCGCCAGCGGAACAGGGGCTTGGGGCACAGATACGCAGTATTTT.

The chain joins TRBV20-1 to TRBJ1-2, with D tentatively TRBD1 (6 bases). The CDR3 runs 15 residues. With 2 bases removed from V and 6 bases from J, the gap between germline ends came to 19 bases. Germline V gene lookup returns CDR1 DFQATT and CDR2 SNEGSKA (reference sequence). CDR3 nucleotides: TGCAGTGCTAGATTCTTCACGCGGGGGGCAGATGGCTACACCTTC. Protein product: CSARFFTRGADGYTF.

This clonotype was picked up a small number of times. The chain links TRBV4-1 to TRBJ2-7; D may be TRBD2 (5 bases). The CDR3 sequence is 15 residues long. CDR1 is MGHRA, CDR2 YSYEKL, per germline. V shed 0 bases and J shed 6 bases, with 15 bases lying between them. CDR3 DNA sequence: TGCGCCAGCAGCCAAGAGTGGTGGGTGGCGGGCGAGCAGTACTTC. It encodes CASSQEWWVAGEQYF.

CDR3 residues: CASSQARIPGNTIYF. The CDR3 DNA reads TGTGCCAGCTCCCAGGCGCGGATACCTGGAAACACCATATATTTT. This chain connects TRBV18 to TRBJ1-3; D unresolved. The length of the CDR3 is 15 residues. The germline V and J ends were trimmed by 6 bases and 2 bases, with 14 bases remaining between them. Germline V lookup: CDR1 KGHSH, CDR2 LQKENI.

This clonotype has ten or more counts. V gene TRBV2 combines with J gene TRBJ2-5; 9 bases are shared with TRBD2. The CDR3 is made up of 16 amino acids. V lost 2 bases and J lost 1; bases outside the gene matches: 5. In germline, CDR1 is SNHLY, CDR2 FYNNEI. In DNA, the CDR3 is TGTGCCAGCAGTGAATCCGCGGGAGGGGGCCAAGAGACCCAGTACTTC. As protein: CASSESAGGGQETQYF.

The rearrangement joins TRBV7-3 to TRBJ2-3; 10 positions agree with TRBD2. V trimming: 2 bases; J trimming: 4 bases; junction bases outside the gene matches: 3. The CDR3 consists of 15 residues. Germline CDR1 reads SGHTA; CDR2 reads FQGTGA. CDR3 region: CASSLGTSVSDTQYF. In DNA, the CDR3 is TGTGCCAGCAGCTTAGGGACTAGCGTTTCAGATACGCAGTATTTT.

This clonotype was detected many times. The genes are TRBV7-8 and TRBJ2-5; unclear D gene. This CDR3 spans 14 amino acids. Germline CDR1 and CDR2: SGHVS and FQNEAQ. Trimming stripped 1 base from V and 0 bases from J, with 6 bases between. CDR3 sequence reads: CASSLGSNQETQYF. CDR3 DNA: TGTGCCAGCAGCTTAGGGTCTAACCAAGAGACCCAGTACTTC.

Here the CDR3 DNA reads TGTGCCAGTAGGTCTGGGGGATCATATAATTCACCCCTCCACTTT. Protein product: CASRSGGSYNSPLHF. The chain combines TRBV19 with TRBJ1-6; D perhaps matches TRBD1 (5 bases). CDR3 length: 15 amino acids. V shed 6 bases and J shed 4 bases, with 13 bases lying between them. Germline lookup yields CDR1 LNHDA and CDR2 SQIVND (reference sequence).

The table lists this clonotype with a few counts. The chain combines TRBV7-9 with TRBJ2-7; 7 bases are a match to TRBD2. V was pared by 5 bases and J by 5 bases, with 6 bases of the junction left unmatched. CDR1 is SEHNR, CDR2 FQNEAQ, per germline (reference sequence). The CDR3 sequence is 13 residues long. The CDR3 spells CASSPGGLDEQYF. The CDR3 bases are TGTGCCAGCAGCCCGGGAGGACTAGACGAGCAGTACTTC. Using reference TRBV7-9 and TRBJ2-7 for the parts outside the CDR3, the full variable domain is DTGVSQNPRHKITKRGQNVTFRCDPISEHNRLYWYRQTLGQGPEFLTYFQNEAQLEKSRLLSDRFSAERPKGSFSTLEIQRTEQGDSAMYLCASSPGGLDEQYFGPGTRLTVT.

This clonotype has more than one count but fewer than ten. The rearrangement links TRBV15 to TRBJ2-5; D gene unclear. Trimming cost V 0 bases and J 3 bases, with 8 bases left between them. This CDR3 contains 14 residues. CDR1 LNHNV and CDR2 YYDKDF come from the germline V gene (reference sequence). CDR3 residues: CATSRDAKKETQYF. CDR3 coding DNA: TGTGCCACCAGCAGAGATGCGAAGAAAGAGACCCAGTACTTC.

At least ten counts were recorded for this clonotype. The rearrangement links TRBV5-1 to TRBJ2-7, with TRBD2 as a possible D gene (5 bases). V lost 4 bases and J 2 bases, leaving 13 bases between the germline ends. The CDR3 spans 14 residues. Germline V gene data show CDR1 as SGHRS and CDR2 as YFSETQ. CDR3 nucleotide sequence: TGCGCCAGCAGCATAACCCGGGATACCTACGAGCAGTACTTC. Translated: CASSITRDTYEQYF.

The CDR3 DNA sequence: TGTGCCAGCAAACCCAACAGGGACAACTATGGCTACACCTTC. Translated: CASKPNRDNYGYTF. V gene TRBV19 combines with J gene TRBJ1-2, with D possibly matching TRBD1 (6 bases). The CDR3 length is 14 residues. Per germline, CDR1 LNHDA and CDR2 SQIVND (reference sequence). The ends were cut back, 9 bases at V and 2 bases at J, with 16 bases in the middle.

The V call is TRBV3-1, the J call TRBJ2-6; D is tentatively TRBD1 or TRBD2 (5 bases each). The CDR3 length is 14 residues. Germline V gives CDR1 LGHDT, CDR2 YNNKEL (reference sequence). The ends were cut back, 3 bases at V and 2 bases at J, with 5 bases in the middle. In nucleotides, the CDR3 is TGTGCCAGCAGCCAGGGGGCTGGGGCCAACGTCCTGACTTTC. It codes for CASSQGAGANVLTF.

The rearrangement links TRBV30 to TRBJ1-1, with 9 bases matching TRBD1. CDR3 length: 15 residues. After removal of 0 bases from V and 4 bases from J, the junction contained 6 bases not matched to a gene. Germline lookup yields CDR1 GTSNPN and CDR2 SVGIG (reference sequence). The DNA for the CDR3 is TGTGCCTGGAGTGTACCCTTGACAGGGGGCACTGAAGCTTTCTTT. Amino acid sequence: CAWSVPLTGGTEAFF.

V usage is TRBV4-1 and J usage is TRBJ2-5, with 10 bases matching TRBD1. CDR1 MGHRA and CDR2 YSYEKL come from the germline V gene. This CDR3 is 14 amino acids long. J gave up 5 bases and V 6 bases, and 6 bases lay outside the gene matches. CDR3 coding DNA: TGCGCCAGCAGGGAGACAGGGGGCAGCGAGACCCAGTACTTC. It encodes CASRETGGSETQYF.